This TCR beta chain emerged from a study of cytomegalovirus exposure and HLA in healthy donors. The PCR had 60 Vbeta and 13 Jbeta primers. Sequencing was performed with immunoSEQ multiplex PCR; in TCRdb, only in-frame clones are kept and a portion is missing. The sample has 90,000 to 120,000 clones, around three quarters seen once. There are 16 residues in the CDR3. Germline-derived CDR1 and CDR2 are SGHKS and YYEKEE (reference sequence). V lost 5 bases and J lost 3; bases outside the gene matches: 12. V usage is TRBV5-5 and J usage is TRBJ1-1; 8 bases agree with TRBD1. Sample: PBMCs. This clonotype was sampled from a female donor in good health and CMV-seropositive. This CDR3 is CASRRGLTGGYTEAFF. CDR3 nucleotide sequence: TGTGCCAGCAGACGGGGGCTTACAGGGGGATACACTGAAGCTTTCTTT.